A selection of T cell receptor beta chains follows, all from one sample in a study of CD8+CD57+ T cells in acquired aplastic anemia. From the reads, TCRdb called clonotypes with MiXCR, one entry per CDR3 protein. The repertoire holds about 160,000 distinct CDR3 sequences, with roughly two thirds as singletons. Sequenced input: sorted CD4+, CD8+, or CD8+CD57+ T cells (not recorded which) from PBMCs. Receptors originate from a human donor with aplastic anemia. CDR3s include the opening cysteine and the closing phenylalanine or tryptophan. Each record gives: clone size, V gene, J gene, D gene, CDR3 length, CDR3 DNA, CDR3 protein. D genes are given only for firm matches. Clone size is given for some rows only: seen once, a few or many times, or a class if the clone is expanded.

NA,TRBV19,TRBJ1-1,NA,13,TGTGCCAGTAGTGCAGGGGTTCACACTGAAGCTTTCTTT,CASSAGVHTEAFF
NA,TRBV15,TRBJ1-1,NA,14,TGTGCCACCAGCAGAGATCGGACCAACACTGAAGCTTTCTTT,CATSRDRTNTEAFF
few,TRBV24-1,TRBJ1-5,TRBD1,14,TGTGCCACCAGCAGGGGGGACGGCAATCAGCCCCAGCATTTT,CATSRGDGNQPQHF
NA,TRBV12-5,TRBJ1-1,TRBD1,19,TGTGCCAGCAGTGGTAGAAACAGGGGGCTCCAATTCTTGAACACTGAAGCTTTCTTT,CASSGRNRGLQFLNTEAFF
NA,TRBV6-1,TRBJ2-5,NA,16,TGTGCCAGCTCGAGGACAGCCGCTTCATACCAAGAGACCCAGTACTTC,CASSRTAASYQETQYF
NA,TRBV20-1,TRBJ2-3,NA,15,TGCAGTGCTCCTAACCGGGAAACCACCACAGATACGCAGTATTTT,CSAPNRETTTDTQYF
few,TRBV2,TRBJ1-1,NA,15,TGTGCCAGCAGTGAAGCTCCCGGGACTCCCATTGAAGCTTTCTTT,CASSEAPGTPIEAFF
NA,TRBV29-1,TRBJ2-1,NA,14,TGCAGCGTGGAAACAGGGGGGGGGTGGGATGAGCAGTTCTTC,CSVETGGGWDEQFF
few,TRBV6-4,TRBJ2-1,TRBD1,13,TGTGCCAGCAGCAGGACAGGGGGCAATGAGCAGTTCTTC,CASSRTGGNEQFF
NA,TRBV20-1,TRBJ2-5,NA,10,TGCAGTGCTAGTCTGGAGACCCAGTACTTC,CSASLETQYF
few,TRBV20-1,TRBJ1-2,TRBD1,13,TGCAGTGGCCTAGACAGGGAGACTTCGGGCTACACCTTC,CSGLDRETSGYTF
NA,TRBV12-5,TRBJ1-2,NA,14,TGTGCCCCTCGCAGACCCCCCGAGGGATATGGCTACACCTTC,CAPRRPPEGYGYTF
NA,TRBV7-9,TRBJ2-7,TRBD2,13,TGTGCCAGCAGCCATACTAGCGAGTACGAGCAGTACTTC,CASSHTSEYEQYF
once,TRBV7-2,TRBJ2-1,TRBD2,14,TGTGCCAGCAGCTTAGCTGCGGGAGAGTATGAGCAGTTCTTC,CASSLAAGEYEQFF
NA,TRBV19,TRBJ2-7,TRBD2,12,TGTGCCAGTAGGAGCGGGGGAGGCGAGCAGTACTTC,CASRSGGGEQYF
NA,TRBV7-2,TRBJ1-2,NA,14,TGTGCCAGCAGCTCTACCGACGGAACATATGGCTACACCTTC,CASSSTDGTYGYTF
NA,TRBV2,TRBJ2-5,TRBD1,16,TGTGCCAGCAGTCCCTCCGGGACAGGGGGCCAAGAGACCCAGTACTTC,CASSPSGTGGQETQYF
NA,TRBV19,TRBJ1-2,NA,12,TGTGCCAGTAGTTCATGGACACATGGCTACACCTTC,CASSSWTHGYTF
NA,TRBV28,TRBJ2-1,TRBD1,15,TGTGCCAGCAGCTCCGGACAGGGAGACCGCAATGAGCAGTTCTTC,CASSSGQGDRNEQFF
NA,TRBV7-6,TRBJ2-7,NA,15,TGTGCCAGCAGCTTAGGACCCGACAGTTCCTACGAGCAGTACTTC,CASSLGPDSSYEQYF
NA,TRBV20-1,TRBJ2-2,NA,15,TGCAGTGCCAGCAGTGAGGACGGGAACACCGGGGAGCTGTTTTTT,CSASSEDGNTGELFF
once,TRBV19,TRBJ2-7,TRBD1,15,TGTGCCAGTAGTATCCACACAGGGGGCAAAAACGAGCAGTACTTC,CASSIHTGGKNEQYF
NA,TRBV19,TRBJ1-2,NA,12,TGTGCCAGTAGTATCTCCTTCTGGGGCTACACCTTC,CASSISFWGYTF
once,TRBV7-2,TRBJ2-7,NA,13,TGTGCCAGCAGCTTGGATGGGGGGCGGGAGCAGTACTTC,CASSLDGGREQYF
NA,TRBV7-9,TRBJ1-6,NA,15,TGTGCCAGCAGCTTAGCGGGCAGTGGTAATTCACCCCTCCACTTT,CASSLAGSGNSPLHF
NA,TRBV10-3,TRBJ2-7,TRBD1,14,TGTGCCATCACCCCGGGACAGGGGTTCAACGAGCAGTACTTC,CAITPGQGFNEQYF
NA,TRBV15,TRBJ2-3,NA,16,TGTGCCACCAGCAGAGATCGCACGGGGGGCACAGATACGCAGTATTTT,CATSRDRTGGTDTQYF
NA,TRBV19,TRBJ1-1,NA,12,TGTGCCAGTAGTTACATCAACACTGAAGCTTTCTTT,CASSYINTEAFF
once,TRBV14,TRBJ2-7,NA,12,TGTGCCAGCAGCCAAGGGCCTTCGGAGCAGTACTTC,CASSQGPSEQYF
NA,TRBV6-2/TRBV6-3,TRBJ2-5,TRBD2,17,TGTGCCAGCAGTCCCCTCGGACTAGCGGGGGGGCGAGAGACCCAGTACTTC,CASSPLGLAGGRETQYF
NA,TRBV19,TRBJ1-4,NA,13,TGTGCCAGTAATGGGGCAACTAATGAAAAACTGTTTTTT,CASNGATNEKLFF
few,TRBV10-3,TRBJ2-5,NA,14,TGTGCCATCAGTGACCGGGACAACCAAGAGACCCAGTACTTC,CAISDRDNQETQYF
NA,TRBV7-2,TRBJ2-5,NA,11,TGTGCCATGCGGAGTCAAGAGACCCAGTACTTC,CAMRSQETQYF
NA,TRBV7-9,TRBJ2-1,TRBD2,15,TGTGCCAGCAGTCCTCTAGCGGGAGGTTGGAATGAGCAGTTCTTC,CASSPLAGGWNEQFF
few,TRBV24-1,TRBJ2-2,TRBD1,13,TGTGCCACCACGGACAGGGGAACCGGGGAGCTGTTTTTT,CATTDRGTGELFF
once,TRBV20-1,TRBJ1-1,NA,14,TGCAGTGCTAGAGATTTCAGAACGAACACTGAAGCTTTCTTT,CSARDFRTNTEAFF
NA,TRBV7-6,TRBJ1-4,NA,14,TGTGCCAGCAGCTCGGACAGTACTAACGCCAGACTGTTTTTT,CASSSDSTNARLFF
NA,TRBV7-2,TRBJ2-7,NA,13,TGTGCCAGCAGCCCCATACACGGCGGCGAGCAGTACTTC,CASSPIHGGEQYF
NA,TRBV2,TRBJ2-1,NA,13,TGTGCCAGCAGCCTCTACGGGGGCAGGGAGCAGTTCTTC,CASSLYGGREQFF
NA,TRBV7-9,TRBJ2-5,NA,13,TGTGCCAGCAGCTTAGTTTTACAGGAGGACCAGTACTTC,CASSLVLQEDQYF
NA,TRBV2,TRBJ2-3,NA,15,TGTGCCAGCTGGCTCTTGCAGGAGTCCACAGATACGCAGTATTTT,CASWLLQESTDTQYF
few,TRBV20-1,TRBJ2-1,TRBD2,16,TGCAGTGCTAGAGATTTCGCGGGGGGCACCACAGATACGCAGTTCTTC,CSARDFAGGTTDTQFF
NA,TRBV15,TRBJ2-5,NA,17,TGTGCCACGAAGGACCAAACGAGACGAGCTCCCCAAGAGACCCAGTACTTC,CATKDQTRRAPQETQYF
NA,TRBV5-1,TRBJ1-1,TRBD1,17,TGTGCCAGCAGCGTCACCCAGAAACGGGGACAGGGAGCTGAAGCTTTCTTT,CASSVTQKRGQGAEAFF
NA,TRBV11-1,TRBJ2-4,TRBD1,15,TGTGCCAGCAGCCAGGGACAGTTTGAAGGGAACATTCAGTACTTC,CASSQGQFEGNIQYF
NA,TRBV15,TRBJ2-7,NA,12,TGTGCCACCAGTCAGGAAGACTACGAGCAGTACTTC,CATSQEDYEQYF